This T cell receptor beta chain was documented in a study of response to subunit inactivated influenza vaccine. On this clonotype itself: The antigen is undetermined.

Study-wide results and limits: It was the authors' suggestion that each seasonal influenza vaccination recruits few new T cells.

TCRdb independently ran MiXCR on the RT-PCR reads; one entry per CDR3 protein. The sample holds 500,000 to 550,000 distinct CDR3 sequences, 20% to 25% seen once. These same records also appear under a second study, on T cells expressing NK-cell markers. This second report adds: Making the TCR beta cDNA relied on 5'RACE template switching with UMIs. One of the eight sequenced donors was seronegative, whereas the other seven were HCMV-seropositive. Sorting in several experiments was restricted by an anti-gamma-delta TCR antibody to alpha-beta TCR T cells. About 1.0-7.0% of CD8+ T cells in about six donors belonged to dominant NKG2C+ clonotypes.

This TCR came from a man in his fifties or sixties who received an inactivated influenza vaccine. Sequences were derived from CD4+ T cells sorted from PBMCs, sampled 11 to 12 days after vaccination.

CDR3 in amino acids: CASSQGRIGGELFF. The CDR3 region has the DNA TGTGCCAGCAGCCAAGGACGGATCGGCGGGGAGCTGTTTTTT. The chain has TRBV3-1 and TRBJ2-2; no reliable D call. V lost 1 base, J lost 7 bases, and 10 bases lay in between. The CDR3 covers 14 residues. Germline assignment: CDR1 LGHDT and CDR2 YNNKEL (reference sequence). Looking up the rest from reference TRBV3-1 and TRBJ2-2 gives the full variable domain: DTAVSQTPKYLVTQMGNDKSIKCEQNLGHDTMYWYKQDSKKFLKIMFSYNNKELIINETVPNRFSPKSPDKAHLNLHINSLELGDSAVYFCASSQGRIGGELFFGEGSRLTVL.